The rows below give T cell receptor beta chains drawn from one sample of a study of CD8 T cells in ankylosing spondylitis. MiXCR, run by TCRdb on the 5' RACE reads, gives a single entry per CDR3 protein. The sample includes fewer than 400,000 distinct CDR3 sequences, around 22% of them seen just once. Sequenced input: blood, either unsorted or a sorted T cell fraction (not recorded which). The source of these receptors is a male donor with ankylosing spondylitis. CDR3s include the opening cysteine and the closing phenylalanine or tryptophan. The order of the fields is clone size, D gene, J gene, V gene, CDR3 protein, CDR3 DNA. D genes are given only for firm matches. The size entry is marked missing in some rows and otherwise reads once, few, many or a size class.

abundance: .; d_gene: TRBD1; j_gene: TRBJ2-1; v_gene: TRBV5-1; CDR3aa: CASSLGGTGWYNEQFF; CDR3nt: TGCGCCAGCAGCTTGGGGGGGACAGGGTGGTACAATGAGCAGTTCTTC
abundance: few; d_gene: TRBD2; j_gene: TRBJ2-7; v_gene: TRBV5-1; CDR3aa: CASSLLAGRRYEQYF; CDR3nt: TGCGCCAGCAGCTTACTAGCGGGAAGAAGGTACGAGCAGTACTTC
abundance: few; d_gene: .; j_gene: TRBJ2-5; v_gene: TRBV4-1; CDR3aa: CASARTVLQETQYF; CDR3nt: TGCGCCAGCGCTCGGACAGTTCTACAAGAGACCCAGTACTTC
abundance: .; d_gene: .; j_gene: TRBJ2-2; v_gene: TRBV20-1; CDR3aa: CSASRGTGELFF; CDR3nt: TGCAGTGCTAGCCGGGGCACCGGGGAGCTGTTTTTT
abundance: .; d_gene: TRBD2; j_gene: TRBJ2-7; v_gene: TRBV10-3; CDR3aa: CAIRTGTSGSSYEQYF; CDR3nt: TGTGCCATCAGAACCGGGACTAGCGGGAGCTCCTACGAGCAGTACTTC
abundance: many; d_gene: .; j_gene: TRBJ2-1; v_gene: TRBV5-1; CDR3aa: CASSLWARGAYNEQFF; CDR3nt: TGCGCCAGCAGCTTGTGGGCCCGGGGCGCCTACAATGAGCAGTTCTTC
abundance: .; d_gene: .; j_gene: TRBJ2-2; v_gene: TRBV12-3/TRBV12-4; CDR3aa: CASSFWPGQGTTGELFFF; CDR3nt: .
abundance: few; d_gene: .; j_gene: TRBJ2-2; v_gene: TRBV7-9; CDR3aa: CASSSIGGTGELFF; CDR3nt: TGTGCCAGCAGCTCGATTGGGGGCACCGGGGAGCTGTTTTTT
abundance: few; d_gene: TRBD2; j_gene: TRBJ2-3; v_gene: TRBV10-3; CDR3aa: CAISDSSGSGDTQYF; CDR3nt: TGTGCCATCAGTGACTCTAGCGGGAGCGGTGATACGCAGTATTTT
abundance: few; d_gene: .; j_gene: TRBJ1-1; v_gene: TRBV9; CDR3aa: CASSVPKTWERRF; CDR3nt: TGTGCCAGCAGCGTTCCTAAGACCTGGGAAAGGCGATTT
abundance: few; d_gene: TRBD2; j_gene: TRBJ2-7; v_gene: TRBV7-8; CDR3aa: CASSWGTSGSYEQYF; CDR3nt: TGTGCCAGCAGCTGGGGGACTAGCGGGAGCTACGAGCAGTACTTC
abundance: few; d_gene: TRBD1; j_gene: TRBJ1-4; v_gene: TRBV6-1; CDR3aa: CASRRQGATNEKLFF; CDR3nt: TGTGCCAGCAGGCGACAGGGGGCAACTAATGAAAAACTGTTTTTT
abundance: few; d_gene: .; j_gene: TRBJ1-2; v_gene: TRBV3-1; CDR3aa: CASSPMDVFGGYTF; CDR3nt: TGTGCCAGCAGCCCCATGGACGTTTTCGGTGGCTACACCTTC
abundance: .; d_gene: TRBD1; j_gene: TRBJ2-2; v_gene: TRBV6-1; CDR3aa: CASSLDRAHTGELFF; CDR3nt: TGTGCCAGCAGCCTCGACAGGGCGCACACCGGGGAGCTGTTTTTT
abundance: .; d_gene: TRBD1; j_gene: TRBJ1-5; v_gene: TRBV5-1; CDR3aa: CASSLARQGFSNQPQHF; CDR3nt: TGCGCCAGCAGCTTGGCCAGACAGGGTTTCAGCAATCAGCCCCAGCATTTT
abundance: few; d_gene: .; j_gene: TRBJ1-3; v_gene: TRBV5-1; CDR3aa: CASRNRGSGNTIYF; CDR3nt: TGCGCCAGCAGGAACCGAGGCTCTGGAAACACCATATATTTT
abundance: .; d_gene: .; j_gene: TRBJ1-5; v_gene: TRBV12-3/TRBV12-4; CDR3aa: CASSFPGFNQPQHF; CDR3nt: TGTGCCAGCAGTTTTCCCGGTTTCAATCAGCCCCAGCATTTT
abundance: .; d_gene: .; j_gene: TRBJ2-3; v_gene: TRBV29-1; CDR3aa: CSVQAPDDTDTQYF; CDR3nt: TGCAGCGTCCAGGCCCCGGACGACACAGATACGCAGTATTTT
abundance: few; d_gene: TRBD2; j_gene: TRBJ2-3; v_gene: TRBV30; CDR3aa: CAWSTGGTSGRGTDTQYF; CDR3nt: TGTGCCTGGAGTACGGGGGGGACTAGCGGGAGAGGCACAGATACGCAGTATTTT
abundance: few; d_gene: .; j_gene: TRBJ1-3; v_gene: TRBV30; CDR3aa: CAWSVQSRNTIYF; CDR3nt: TGTGCCTGGAGTGTACAAAGCCGAAACACCATATATTTT
abundance: few; d_gene: TRBD1; j_gene: TRBJ1-5; v_gene: TRBV7-2; CDR3aa: CASSSTGGRQPQHF; CDR3nt: TGTGCCAGCAGCTCCACAGGGGGCCGGCAGCCCCAGCATTTT
abundance: few; d_gene: TRBD2; j_gene: TRBJ2-3; v_gene: TRBV6-1; CDR3aa: CASSDGLAGLADTQYF; CDR3nt: TGTGCCAGCAGTGATGGACTAGCGGGACTCGCAGATACGCAGTATTTT
abundance: few; d_gene: TRBD2; j_gene: TRBJ2-2; v_gene: TRBV5-1; CDR3aa: CASSLQPGTSGLTGELFF; CDR3nt: TGCGCCAGCAGCTTACAACCCGGGACTAGCGGACTAACCGGGGAGCTGTTTTTT
abundance: .; d_gene: .; j_gene: TRBJ2-7; v_gene: TRBV5-1; CDR3aa: CASSLVLGISYEQYF; CDR3nt: TGCGCCAGCAGCTTGGTTCTGGGAATCTCCTACGAGCAGTACTTC
abundance: few; d_gene: TRBD2; j_gene: TRBJ2-7; v_gene: TRBV4-1; CDR3aa: CASSETSGSRYEQYF; CDR3nt: TGCGCCAGCAGCGAGACTAGCGGGAGTAGATACGAGCAGTACTTC
abundance: few; d_gene: .; j_gene: TRBJ2-5; v_gene: TRBV14; CDR3aa: CASSQEVSPYQETQYF; CDR3nt: TGTGCCAGCAGCCAAGAAGTATCCCCGTACCAAGAGACCCAGTACTTC
abundance: few; d_gene: TRBD1; j_gene: TRBJ2-3; v_gene: TRBV29-1; CDR3aa: CSVAGGQGTDTQYF; CDR3nt: TGCAGCGTTGCCGGGGGACAGGGGACAGATACGCAGTATTTT
abundance: few; d_gene: TRBD1; j_gene: TRBJ1-2; v_gene: TRBV5-6; CDR3aa: CASSLDFDRDDYGYTF; CDR3nt: TGTGCCAGCAGCTTGGATTTCGACAGGGACGACTATGGCTACACCTTC
abundance: .; d_gene: TRBD1; j_gene: TRBJ2-7; v_gene: TRBV6-5; CDR3aa: CASSYVGQGAYEQYF; CDR3nt: TGTGCCAGCAGTTACGTGGGACAGGGGGCCTACGAGCAGTACTTC
abundance: medium-sized; d_gene: .; j_gene: TRBJ1-1; v_gene: TRBV30; CDR3aa: CAWRQESTEAFF; CDR3nt: TGTGCCTGGAGACAGGAAAGCACTGAAGCTTTCTTT
abundance: many; d_gene: .; j_gene: TRBJ2-2; v_gene: TRBV18; CDR3aa: CASSPTGTGELFF; CDR3nt: TGTGCCAGCTCACCTACAGGAACCGGGGAGCTGTTTTTT
abundance: .; d_gene: .; j_gene: TRBJ1-1; v_gene: TRBV29-1; CDR3aa: CSVGSGAGGTEAFF; CDR3nt: TGCAGCGTTGGATCCGGGGCAGGTGGGACGGAAGCTTTCTTT
abundance: .; d_gene: .; j_gene: TRBJ2-2; v_gene: TRBV7-8; CDR3aa: CASSLGEFYTGELFF; CDR3nt: TGTGCCAGCAGCTTAGGCGAGTTCTACACCGGGGAGCTGTTTTTT
abundance: .; d_gene: .; j_gene: TRBJ2-7; v_gene: TRBV6-1; CDR3aa: CASSLNTDSSYEQYF; CDR3nt: TGTGCCAGCAGTCTAAACACGGACAGCTCCTACGAGCAGTACTTC
abundance: .; d_gene: .; j_gene: TRBJ1-5; v_gene: TRBV16; CDR3aa: CASSQSAGSNQPQHF; CDR3nt: TGTGCCAGCAGCCAATCGGCGGGAAGCAATCAGCCCCAGCATTTT
abundance: .; d_gene: .; j_gene: TRBJ2-1; v_gene: TRBV30; CDR3aa: CAWSVPAPLSYNEQFF; CDR3nt: TGTGCCTGGAGTGTACCGGCTCCTCTATCCTACAATGAGCAGTTCTTC
abundance: few; d_gene: .; j_gene: TRBJ2-3; v_gene: TRBV6-2/TRBV6-3; CDR3aa: CASSASGVLTQYF; CDR3nt: TGTGCCAGCAGTGCATCGGGAGTGCTTACGCAGTATTTT
abundance: few; d_gene: .; j_gene: TRBJ2-7; v_gene: TRBV7-6; CDR3aa: CASSLETGHHYEQYF; CDR3nt: TGTGCCAGCAGCTTAGAAACCGGACACCACTACGAGCAGTACTTC
abundance: .; d_gene: .; j_gene: TRBJ1-5; v_gene: TRBV7-8; CDR3aa: CAVGGRDQPQHF; CDR3nt: TGTGCCGTTGGGGGTCGGGATCAGCCCCAGCATTTT
abundance: .; d_gene: .; j_gene: TRBJ2-3; v_gene: TRBV24-1; CDR3aa: CATSDPPGPVDTQYF; CDR3nt: TGTGCCACCAGTGATCCACCCGGGCCGGTAGATACGCAGTATTTT
abundance: few; d_gene: TRBD1; j_gene: TRBJ2-1; v_gene: TRBV12-3/TRBV12-4; CDR3aa: CASLTGLGNEQFF; CDR3nt: TGTGCCAGCTTGACAGGGTTGGGGAATGAGCAGTTCTTC
abundance: many; d_gene: .; j_gene: TRBJ2-2; v_gene: TRBV29-1; CDR3aa: CSVVGELNTGELFF; CDR3nt: TGCAGCGTTGTGGGAGAACTGAACACCGGGGAGCTGTTTTTT
abundance: .; d_gene: .; j_gene: TRBJ1-5; v_gene: TRBV27; CDR3aa: CASSPPGSDQPQHF; CDR3nt: TGTGCCAGCAGTCCCCCAGGGTCGGATCAGCCCCAGCATTTT
abundance: .; d_gene: TRBD1; j_gene: TRBJ2-5; v_gene: TRBV6-2/TRBV6-3; CDR3aa: CASRRQGDQETQYF; CDR3nt: TGTGCCAGCAGACGACAGGGTGACCAAGAGACCCAGTACTTC
abundance: .; d_gene: TRBD1; j_gene: TRBJ2-7; v_gene: TRBV10-3; CDR3aa: CAISKTPDRAATDEQYF; CDR3nt: TGTGCCATCAGTAAAACCCCTGACAGGGCTGCCACGGACGAGCAGTACTTC
abundance: many; d_gene: TRBD2; j_gene: TRBJ2-7; v_gene: TRBV12-3/TRBV12-4; CDR3aa: CASSLFSLLGREGHREQYF; CDR3nt: TGTGCCAGCAGTTTATTCTCGCTTCTAGGGCGGGAGGGCCATCGCGAGCAGTACTTC
abundance: few; d_gene: .; j_gene: TRBJ1-6; v_gene: TRBV5-1; CDR3aa: CASSTSTGGDYNSPLHF; CDR3nt: TGCGCCAGCAGCACCAGCACCGGGGGCGACTATAATTCACCCCTCCACTTT
abundance: .; d_gene: TRBD2; j_gene: TRBJ2-1; v_gene: TRBV12-3/TRBV12-4; CDR3aa: CASTPPRASGKLEQFF; CDR3nt: TGTGCCAGCACCCCCCCGAGGGCTAGCGGGAAACTTGAGCAGTTCTTC
abundance: .; d_gene: .; j_gene: TRBJ1-2; v_gene: TRBV20-1; CDR3aa: CSARWSVNYGYTF; CDR3nt: TGCAGTGCTAGATGGAGCGTCAACTATGGCTACACCTTC
abundance: few; d_gene: .; j_gene: TRBJ2-1; v_gene: TRBV5-1; CDR3aa: CASSLGSPEGEQFF; CDR3nt: TGCGCCAGCAGCTTAGGTTCGCCCGAGGGTGAGCAGTTCTTC
abundance: .; d_gene: .; j_gene: TRBJ1-3; v_gene: TRBV15; CDR3aa: CATSRDSGDGNTIYF; CDR3nt: TGTGCCACCAGCAGAGATTCTGGTGATGGAAACACCATATATTTT
abundance: once; d_gene: .; j_gene: TRBJ2-2; v_gene: TRBV28; CDR3aa: CASLGSGTGELFF; CDR3nt: TGTGCCAGCCTTGGTAGCGGCACCGGGGAGCTGTTTTTT
abundance: .; d_gene: .; j_gene: TRBJ2-1; v_gene: TRBV3-1; CDR3aa: CASSQDSLEFF; CDR3nt: TGTGCCAGCAGCCAGGACTCATTGGAGTTCTTC
abundance: few; d_gene: .; j_gene: TRBJ1-2; v_gene: TRBV5-1; CDR3aa: CASRAPYRDITNYGYTF; CDR3nt: TGCGCCAGCAGAGCCCCTTACCGGGACATCACTAACTATGGCTACACCTTC
abundance: .; d_gene: .; j_gene: TRBJ2-1; v_gene: TRBV7-9; CDR3aa: CASSPSRLGYNEQFF; CDR3nt: TGTGCCAGCAGCCCCTCCCGACTAGGCTACAATGAGCAGTTCTTC